The TCR beta chain described here comes from a study of T cells expressing NK-cell markers. Findings and limits, study-wide: For a handful of donors, these clonotypes were likewise the leading ones in the CD3+CD56-NKG2C+ fraction.

Points on this clonotype: Its antigen is still unknown.

There are 17 residues in the CDR3. CDR1 is LNHNV and CDR2 is YYDKDF in the germline V gene (reference sequence). TCRdb reanalyzed the 5' RACE reads and collapses them to one entry per CDR3 protein, without DNA. Found here are hundreds of thousands of distinct CDR3 sequences; the top ten clones hold roughly 8%. The sequence was obtained from a woman aged 18 to 75 in good health. The V gene is TRBV15, the J gene TRBJ1-5; TCRdb reports TRBD1, a call that lacks DNA to check it against. Sequences were obtained from blood T cells: a sorted CD56 or NKG2C T cell subset, CD4+ or CD8+ T cells, or bulk PBMC T cells (not recorded which). CDR3 residues: CATSRDMGGIGNQPQHF.